Described below is a single T cell receptor (beta chain) sequence and its context. Germline trimming cut 5 bases from V and 5 bases from J; bases unmatched to any gene: 15. Germline CDR1 PRHDT, CDR2 FYEKMQ (reference sequence). This CDR3 is 19 amino acids long. The record originates from a study of shared T cell receptors in the human thymus. The table came from immunoSEQ multiplex PCR; TCRdb's copy has only in-frame clones and leaves some out. Of about 730,000 clones in the sample, 75% to 90% are singletons; the top ten hold approximately 0.01%. This same sample was also part of a study on human thymus T cells. That work adds: Obtained as resections during corrective heart surgery, the thymus tissue was then studied. Thymic TCR repertoires of unrelated people reportedly overlapped highly.

The sequencing sample was made of thymocytes. This TCR derives from a girl less than two years old with a congenital heart defect. The chain employs TRBV13 and TRBJ2-3, with TRBD2 matching over 14 bases. The CDR3 DNA is TGTGCCAGCAGCGTAACTCGACTAGCGGGGGGGCCAAGAGGAGATACGCAGTATTTT. Translating gives CASSVTRLAGGPRGDTQYF.